This T cell receptor beta chain was documented in a study of cytomegalovirus exposure and HLA in healthy donors. Study-level background: Within the Caucasian-associated ancestry cluster were roughly 81% of the approximately 400 genotyped donors.

PCR was performed using 60 Vbeta and 13 Jbeta primers. Clones were read by immunoSEQ multiplex PCR, and TCRdb kept only the in-frame ones, dropping some. The top ten hold approximately 5% of the sample, which has 100,000 to 150,000 clones, around 9% seen once. The CDR3 is made up of 14 amino acids. Germline V gives CDR1 SQVTM, CDR2 ANQGSEA. V shed 7 bases, J shed 2 bases, and the junction held 7 bases outside the gene matches. The receptor's source is a man aged 40-49 years in good health and CMV-seronegative. The rearrangement links TRBV29-1 to TRBJ2-1, with 8 bases aligning to TRBD2. The sequenced material came from PBMCs. The CDR3 DNA follows: TGCAGCGCCAAAGCGGGGGTTACCTACAATGAGCAGTTCTTC. Translating gives CSAKAGVTYNEQFF.